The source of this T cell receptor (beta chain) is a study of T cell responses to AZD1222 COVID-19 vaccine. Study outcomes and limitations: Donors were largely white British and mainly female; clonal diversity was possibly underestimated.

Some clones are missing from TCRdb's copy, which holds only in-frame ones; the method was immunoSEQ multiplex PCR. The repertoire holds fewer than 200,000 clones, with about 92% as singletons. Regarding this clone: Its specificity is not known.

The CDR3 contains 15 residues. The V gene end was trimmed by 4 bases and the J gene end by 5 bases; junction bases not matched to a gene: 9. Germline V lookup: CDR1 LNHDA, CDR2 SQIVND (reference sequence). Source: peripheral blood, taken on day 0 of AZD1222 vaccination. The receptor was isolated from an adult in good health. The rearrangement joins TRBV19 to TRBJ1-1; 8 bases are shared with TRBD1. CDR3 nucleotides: TGTGCCAGTAGTAAGGGACAGGTTGCAGTAACTGAAGCTTTCTTT. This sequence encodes CASSKGQVAVTEAFF.